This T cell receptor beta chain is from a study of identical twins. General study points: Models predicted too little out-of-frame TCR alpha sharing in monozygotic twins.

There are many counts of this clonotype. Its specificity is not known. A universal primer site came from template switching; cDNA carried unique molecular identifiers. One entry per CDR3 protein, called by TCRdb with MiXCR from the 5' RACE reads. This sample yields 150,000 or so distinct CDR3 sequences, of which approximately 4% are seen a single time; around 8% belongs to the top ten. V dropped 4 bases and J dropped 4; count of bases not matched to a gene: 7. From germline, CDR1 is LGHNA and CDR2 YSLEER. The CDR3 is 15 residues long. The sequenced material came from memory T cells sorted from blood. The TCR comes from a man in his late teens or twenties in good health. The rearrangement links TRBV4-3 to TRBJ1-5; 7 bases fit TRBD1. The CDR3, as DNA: TGCGCCAGCAGCCCTGAGGGACAGAGGAATCAGCCCCAGCATTTT. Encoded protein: CASSPEGQRNQPQHF.